This TCR beta chain is drawn from a study of T cells in localized non-small cell lung cancer. Findings and caveats of the study: Sequencing was restricted to one tumor region; therefore, heterogeneity remains possible. In uninvolved adjacent lung, T cell clonality reached its highest value, exceeding tumor. A denser population of T cells in blood accompanied longer overall survival.

With respect to this clone: Antigen: not known.

Libraries were prepared by immunoSEQ multiplex PCR; TCRdb keeps only in-frame clonotypes and omits some of them. The sample has tens of thousands of clones; roughly nine tenths are singletons. There are 16 residues in the CDR3. CDR1 is SGHTA and CDR2 is FQGNSA in the germline V gene. V lost 1 base, J lost 0 bases, and 11 bases lay in between. The receptor was isolated from a man aged 40-75 years with stage III lung adenocarcinoma. Specimen: peripheral blood mononuclear cells, collected before any cancer treatment. V gene TRBV7-2 combines with J gene TRBJ2-3; tentative D call: TRBD1 (5 bases). The CDR3 reads CASSLGTAGSTDTQYF. The CDR3 region has the DNA TGTGCCAGCAGCTTAGGGACGGCAGGGAGCACAGATACGCAGTATTTT.